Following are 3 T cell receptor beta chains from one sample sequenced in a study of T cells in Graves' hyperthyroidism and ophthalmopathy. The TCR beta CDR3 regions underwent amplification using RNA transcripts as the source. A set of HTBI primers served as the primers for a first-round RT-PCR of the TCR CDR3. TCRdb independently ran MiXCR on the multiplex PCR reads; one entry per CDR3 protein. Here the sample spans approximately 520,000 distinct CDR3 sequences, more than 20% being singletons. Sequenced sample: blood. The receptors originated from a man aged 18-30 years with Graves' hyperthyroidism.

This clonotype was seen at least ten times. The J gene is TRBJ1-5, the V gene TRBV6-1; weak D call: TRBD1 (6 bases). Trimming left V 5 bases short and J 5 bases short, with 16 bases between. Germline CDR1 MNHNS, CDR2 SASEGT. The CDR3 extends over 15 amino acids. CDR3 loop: CASSPGTWQYQPQHF. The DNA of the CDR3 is TGTGCCAGCAGTCCCGGGACATGGCAGTATCAGCCCCAGCATTTT.

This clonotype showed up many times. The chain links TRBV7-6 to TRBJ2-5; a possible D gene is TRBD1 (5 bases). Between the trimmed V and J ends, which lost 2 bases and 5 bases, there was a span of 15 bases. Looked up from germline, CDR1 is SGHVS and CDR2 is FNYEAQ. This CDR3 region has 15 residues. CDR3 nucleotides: TGTGCCAGCAGCTTAAGAAGGACACGGGCCGAGACCCAGTACTTC. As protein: CASSLRRTRAETQYF.

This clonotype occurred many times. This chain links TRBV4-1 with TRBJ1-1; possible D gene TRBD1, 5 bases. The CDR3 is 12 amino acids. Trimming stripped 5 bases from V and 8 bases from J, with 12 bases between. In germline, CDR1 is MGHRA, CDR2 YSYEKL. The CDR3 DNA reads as TGCGCCAGCAGCAGGGGTGCGGGGGAAGCTTTCTTT. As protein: CASSRGAGEAFF.